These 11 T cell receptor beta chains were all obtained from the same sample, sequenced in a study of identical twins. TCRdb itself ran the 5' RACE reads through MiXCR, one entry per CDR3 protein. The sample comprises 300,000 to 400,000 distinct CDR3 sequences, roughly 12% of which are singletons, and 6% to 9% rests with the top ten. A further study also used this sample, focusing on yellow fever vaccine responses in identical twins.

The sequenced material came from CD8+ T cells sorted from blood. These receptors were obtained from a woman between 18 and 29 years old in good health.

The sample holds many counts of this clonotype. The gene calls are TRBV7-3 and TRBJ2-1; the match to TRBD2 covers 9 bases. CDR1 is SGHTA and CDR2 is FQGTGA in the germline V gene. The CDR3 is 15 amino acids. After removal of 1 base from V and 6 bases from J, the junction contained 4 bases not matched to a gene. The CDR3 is CASSLKLAGINEQFF. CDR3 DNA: TGTGCCAGCAGCTTAAAACTAGCGGGTATCAATGAGCAGTTCTTC.

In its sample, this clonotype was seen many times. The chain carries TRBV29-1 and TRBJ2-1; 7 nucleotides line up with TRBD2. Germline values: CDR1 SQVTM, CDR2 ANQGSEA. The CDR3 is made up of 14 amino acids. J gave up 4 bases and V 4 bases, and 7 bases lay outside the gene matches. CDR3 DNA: TGCAGCGTTGTTACTCTAGCGGCATACAATGAGCAGTTCTTC. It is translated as CSVVTLAAYNEQFF.

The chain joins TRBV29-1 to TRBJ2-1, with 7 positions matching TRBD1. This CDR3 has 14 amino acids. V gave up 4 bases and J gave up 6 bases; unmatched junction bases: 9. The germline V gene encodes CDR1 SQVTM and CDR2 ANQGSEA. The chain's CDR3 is CSVGRQGRINEQFF. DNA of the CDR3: TGCAGCGTTGGACGACAGGGAAGGATCAATGAGCAGTTCTTC.

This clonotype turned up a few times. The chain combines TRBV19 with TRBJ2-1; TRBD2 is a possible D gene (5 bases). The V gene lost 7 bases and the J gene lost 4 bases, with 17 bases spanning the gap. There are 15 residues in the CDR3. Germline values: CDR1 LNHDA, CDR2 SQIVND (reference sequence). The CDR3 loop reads CASTPSLAEYNEQFF. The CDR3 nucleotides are TGTGCCAGTACCCCCTCCCTAGCCGAATACAATGAGCAGTTCTTC.

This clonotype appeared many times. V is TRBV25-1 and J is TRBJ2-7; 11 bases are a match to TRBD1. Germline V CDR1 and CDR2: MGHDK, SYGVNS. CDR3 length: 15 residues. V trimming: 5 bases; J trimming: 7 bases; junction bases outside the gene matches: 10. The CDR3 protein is CASSPPGTGGEEQYF. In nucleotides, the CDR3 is TGTGCCAGCAGTCCGCCCGGGACAGGGGGAGAGGAGCAGTACTTC.

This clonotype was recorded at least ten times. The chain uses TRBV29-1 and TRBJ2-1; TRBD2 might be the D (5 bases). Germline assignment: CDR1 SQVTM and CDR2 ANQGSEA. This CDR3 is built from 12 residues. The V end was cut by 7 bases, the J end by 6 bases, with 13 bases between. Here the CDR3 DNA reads TGCAGCGGGGGAGAAGGAGGCAATGAGCAGTTCTTC. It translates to CSGGEGGNEQFF.

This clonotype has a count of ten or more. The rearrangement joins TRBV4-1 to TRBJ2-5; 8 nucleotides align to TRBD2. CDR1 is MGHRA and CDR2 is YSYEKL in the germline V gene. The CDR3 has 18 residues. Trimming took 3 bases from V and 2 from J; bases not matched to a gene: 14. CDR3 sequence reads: CASSHPVLPGLEQETQYF. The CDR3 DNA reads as TGCGCCAGCAGCCACCCCGTTTTGCCGGGACTAGAGCAAGAGACCCAGTACTTC.

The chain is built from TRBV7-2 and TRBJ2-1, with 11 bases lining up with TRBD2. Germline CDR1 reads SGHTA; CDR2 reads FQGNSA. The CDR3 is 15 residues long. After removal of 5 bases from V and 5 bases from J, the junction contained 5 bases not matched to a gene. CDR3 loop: CASSDSGRVDNEQFF. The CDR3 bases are TGTGCCAGCAGCGATAGCGGGAGGGTAGACAATGAGCAGTTCTTC.

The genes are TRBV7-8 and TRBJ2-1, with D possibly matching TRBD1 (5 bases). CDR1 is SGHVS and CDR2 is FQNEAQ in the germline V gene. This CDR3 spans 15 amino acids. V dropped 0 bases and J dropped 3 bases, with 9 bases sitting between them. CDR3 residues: CASSLAGAGYNEQFF. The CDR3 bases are TGTGCCAGCAGCTTAGCTGGGGCAGGCTACAATGAGCAGTTCTTC.

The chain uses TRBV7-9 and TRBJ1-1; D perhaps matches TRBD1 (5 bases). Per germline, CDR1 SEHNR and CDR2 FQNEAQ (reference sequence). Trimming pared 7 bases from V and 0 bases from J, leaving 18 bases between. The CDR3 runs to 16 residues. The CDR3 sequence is CASTGLSRTMNTEAFF. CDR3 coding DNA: TGTGCCAGCACGGGACTCTCAAGGACGATGAACACTGAAGCTTTCTTT.

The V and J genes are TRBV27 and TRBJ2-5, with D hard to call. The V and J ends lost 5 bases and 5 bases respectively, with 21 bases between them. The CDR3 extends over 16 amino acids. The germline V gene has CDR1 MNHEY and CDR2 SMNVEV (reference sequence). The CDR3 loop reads CASSASLYAPFETQYF. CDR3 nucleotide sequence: TGTGCCAGCAGTGCCTCACTTTACGCCCCATTCGAGACCCAGTACTTC.